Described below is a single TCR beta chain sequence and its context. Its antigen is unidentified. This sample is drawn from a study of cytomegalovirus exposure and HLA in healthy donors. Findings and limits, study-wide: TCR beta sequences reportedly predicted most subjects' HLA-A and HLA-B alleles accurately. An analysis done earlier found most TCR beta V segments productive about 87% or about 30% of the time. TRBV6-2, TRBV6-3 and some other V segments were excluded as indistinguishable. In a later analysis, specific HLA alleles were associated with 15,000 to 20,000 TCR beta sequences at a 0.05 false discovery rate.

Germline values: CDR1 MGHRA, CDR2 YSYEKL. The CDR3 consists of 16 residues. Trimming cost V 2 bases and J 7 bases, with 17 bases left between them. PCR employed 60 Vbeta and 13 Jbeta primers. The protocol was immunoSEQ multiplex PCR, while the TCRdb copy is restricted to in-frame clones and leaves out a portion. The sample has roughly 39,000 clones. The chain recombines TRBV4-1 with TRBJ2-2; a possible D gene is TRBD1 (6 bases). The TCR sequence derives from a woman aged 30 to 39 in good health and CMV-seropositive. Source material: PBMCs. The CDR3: CASSQLGSRDIGELFF. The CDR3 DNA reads TGCGCCAGCAGCCAACTGGGGTCCAGGGACATCGGGGAGCTGTTTTTT.